The rows below give T cell receptor beta chains drawn from one sample of a study of molecular identifiers for immune sequencing clone quantification. In TCRdb, the PCR reads were re-called with MiXCR into one record per CDR3 protein. The sample contains around 460,000 distinct CDR3 sequences, about 22% of which appear only once. Sequencing was carried out using naive CD8+ T cells from blood, with Jurkat cell RNA spiked in. The receptor source for this set is a human donor in good health. Some libraries in this study had Jurkat cell RNA spiked in. Each CDR3 is given with its conserved first and last residue. Fields, in order: V gene, D gene, J gene, clone size, CDR3 DNA, CDR3 protein. D genes are given only for firm matches. Some rows mark clone size as missing; the rest say once, few, many or name a class of expanded clone.

TRBV20-1	TRBD2	TRBJ2-4	many	TGCAGTGCTAGCCTTAGCGGGGGATTCGACATTCAGTACTTC	CSASLSGGFDIQYF
TRBV27	NA	TRBJ2-7	few	TGTGCCAGCAAATCGGGGTTTTGGGAGCAGTACTTC	CASKSGFWEQYF
TRBV20-1	NA	TRBJ1-1	many	TGCAGTGCTAGATGGGCAGGGAAGAACACTGAAGCTTTCTTT	CSARWAGKNTEAFF
TRBV2	TRBD1	TRBJ1-1	many	TGTGCCAGCAACGGAGAGACAGGGCCCGAGTCGACTTTCTTT	CASNGETGPESTFF
TRBV7-9	NA	TRBJ2-5	NA	TGTGCCAGCAGCTTAGCGCTGGGGGGCGGTGAGACCCAGTACTTC	CASSLALGGGETQYF
TRBV6-5	NA	TRBJ1-5	many	TGTGCCAGCAGTCCGTGGAGGCAGCCGCCCAATCAGCCCCAGCATTTT	CASSPWRQPPNQPQHF
TRBV6-5	TRBD1	TRBJ1-2	NA	TGTGCCAGCAGTACCGGGACAGCCTACTATGGCTACACCTTC	CASSTGTAYYGYTF
TRBV28	TRBD2	TRBJ2-5	NA	TGTGCCAGCAGTTTAACTAGCGGGAGGGGGACGTACCAAGAGACCCAGTACTTC	CASSLTSGRGTYQETQYF
TRBV27	TRBD1	TRBJ2-1	once	TGTGCCAGCGGACAGGGCAACTCCTACAATGAGCAGTTCTTC	CASGQGNSYNEQFF
TRBV7-8	TRBD2	TRBJ2-5	many	TGTGCCAGCAGTTTACTAGCGGGGCAAGAGACCCAGTACTTC	CASSLLAGQETQYF
TRBV29-1	NA	TRBJ2-7	many	TGCAGCGTTGAAGTGGGTGGTTACGAGCAGTACTTC	CSVEVGGYEQYF
TRBV19	NA	TRBJ1-5	NA	TGTGCCACGGGACACACCGATAGCAATCAGCCCCAGCATTTT	CATGHTDSNQPQHF
TRBV6-6	NA	TRBJ1-1	many	TGTGCCAGCGGAACAGGGGAAGCTTTCTTT	CASGTGEAFF
TRBV6-5	TRBD1	TRBJ1-5	NA	TGTGCCAGCTCCTACAGGGGGCTGGAGCCCCAGCATTTT	CASSYRGLEPQHF